A single sample is the source of the 9 T cell receptor beta chains below, sequenced in a study of T cell changes during pregnancy in multiple sclerosis. The data were produced by immunoSEQ multiplex PCR, yet TCRdb's version contains in-frame clones alone and is incomplete. The sample gives 58,000 or so clones, 75% to 90% of which show up once; approximately 1.7% is in the top ten. The material was peripheral blood, obtained after pregnancy. These receptors were obtained from a female donor with multiple sclerosis, enrolled in a pregnancy study.

The sample holds a few counts of this clone. The chain recombines TRBV20-1 with TRBJ2-3, with D possibly being TRBD2 (5 bases). Germline CDR1 reads DFQATT; CDR2 reads SNEGSKA (reference sequence). This CDR3 comprises 11 residues. V was clipped by 6 bases and J by 9 bases, with 13 bases between them. CDR3 protein: CSAERTGTQYF. The CDR3 DNA reads TGCAGTGCGGAAAGGACGGGGACGCAGTATTTT.

This clone has a handful of counts. The J gene is TRBJ1-1, the V gene TRBV7-9; D may be TRBD1 (6 bases). V lost 5 bases and J 8 bases, leaving 12 bases between the germline ends. This CDR3 comprises 12 residues. The germline V gene encodes CDR1 SEHNR and CDR2 FQNEAQ (reference sequence). The CDR3 DNA is TGTGCCAGCAGCCCCCAGGGACAAGAAGCTTTCTTT. Translation: CASSPQGQEAFF.

This clone was picked up one time. V usage is TRBV5-1 and J usage is TRBJ2-2; tentative D call: TRBD1 (5 bases). CDR3 length: 13 amino acids. Germline CDR1 and CDR2: SGHRS and YFSETQ. The V end lost 6 bases, the J end lost 6 bases, and 12 bases lay between the germline ends. The CDR3 DNA follows: TGCGCCAGCACCACAGGAGCCCCCGGGGAGCTGTTTTTT. It codes for CASTTGAPGELFF.

The V and J genes are TRBV7-2 and TRBJ2-7, with a possible D match to TRBD1 (5 bases). CDR1 and CDR2 (germline): SGHTA, FQGNSA. The CDR3 consists of 14 residues. Trimming took 1 base from V and 6 from J, leaving 13 bases between them. CDR3 nucleotide sequence: TGTGCCAGCAGCTTAGTAGGTTGGGGCTCCGAGCAGTACTTC. Amino acid sequence: CASSLVGWGSEQYF.

The chain joins TRBV23-1 to TRBJ2-7, with 7 bases identical to TRBD2. TRBV23-1 is recorded as an ORF, its role being uncertain. The CDR3 totals 15 residues. The V and J ends lost 8 bases and 0 bases, in that order; junction bases with no gene match: 10. In DNA form, the CDR3 reads TGCGCCAGCCATGGGAGGGACGGAAGCTCCTACGAGCAGTACTTC. The encoded protein is CASHGRDGSSYEQYF.

The chain is built from TRBV2 and TRBJ2-6; unclear D gene. Germline V gene data show CDR1 as SNHLY and CDR2 as FYNNEI. The CDR3 covers 12 residues. The germline V and J ends were trimmed by 10 bases and 0 bases, with 4 bases remaining between them. The CDR3: CATHSGANVLTF. The CDR3 bases are TGTGCCACCCACTCTGGGGCCAACGTCCTGACTTTC.

This clone was picked up one time. The V and J genes are TRBV19 and TRBJ2-7; D may be TRBD1 (6 bases). V was pared by 1 base and J by 0 bases, with 7 bases between. The germline V gene encodes CDR1 LNHDA and CDR2 SQIVND (reference sequence). The CDR3 consists of 14 residues. CDR3 sequence: CASSIGTDSYEQYF. DNA for the CDR3: TGTGCCAGTAGTATAGGGACAGACTCCTACGAGCAGTACTTC. The whole variable domain, remainder taken from reference TRBV19 and TRBJ2-7, is DGGITQSPKYLFRKEGQNVTLSCEQNLNHDAMYWYRQDPGQGLRLIYYSQIVNDFQKGDIAEGYSVSREKKESFPLTVTSAQKNPTAFYLCASSIGTDSYEQYFGPGTRLTVT.

V usage is TRBV5-1 and J usage is TRBJ1-1; D is unclear. This CDR3 contains 13 residues. V lost 0 bases, J lost 5 bases, and 8 bases lay in between. Per the germline V gene, CDR1 is SGHRS and CDR2 is YFSETQ. Here the CDR3 reads CASSLGVRTEAFF. As DNA, the CDR3 is TGCGCCAGCAGCTTGGGCGTGAGGACTGAAGCTTTCTTT.

CDR3 bases: TGTGCCAGCAGCTCCCTGGGGGGACGCTATGGCTACACCTTC. It encodes CASSSLGGRYGYTF. The chain has TRBV5-6 and TRBJ1-2; D possibly corresponds to TRBD1 (5 bases). The CDR3 spans 14 residues. The germline CDR1 and CDR2 sequences are SGHDT and YYEEEE. The V gene lost 3 bases and the J gene lost 4 bases, with 13 bases spanning the gap.